These T cell receptor beta chains were read from a single sample in a study of cytomegalovirus exposure and HLA in healthy donors. Generated by immunoSEQ multiplex PCR, the TCRdb table keeps only in-frame clones and is missing some. The sample includes about 150,000 clones, approximately 86% of them seen just once. The sample consisted of PBMCs. Source of these receptors: a man between 18 and 35 years old in good health and CMV-seropositive. The CDR3 runs from the conserved cysteine through the conserved F or W.

v_call	cdr3_length	j_call	cdr3_aa
TRBV10-3	14	TRBJ2-2	CAITGQGGGGELFF
TRBV6-5	14	TRBJ2-2	CASSWGGNTGELFF
TRBV10-1	14	TRBJ1-2	CASSVGSIVDGYTF
TRBV19	17	TRBJ2-5	CASSATLGQGMGETQYF
TRBV15	15	TRBJ2-2	CATSKGRENTGELFF
TRBV19	15	TRBJ2-3	CASSAGGRAADTQYF
TRBV18	14	TRBJ1-1	CASSPNLDRGEAFF
TRBV4-1	16	TRBJ2-5	CASSQVFTGGQETQYF
TRBV4-1	15	TRBJ2-7	CASSHPGLAFDEQYF
TRBV19	15	TRBJ1-1	CASTPFGALNTEAFF
TRBV9	15	TRBJ2-6	CASSTGGTGANVLTF
TRBV25-1	13	TRBJ2-1	CASRKAGYNEQFF
TRBV2	15	TRBJ2-3	CASSEGRAAKDTQYF
TRBV9	15	TRBJ2-5	CASSLRTGLQETQYF
TRBV5-1	17	TRBJ1-6	CASSPGAGGKVDSPLHF
TRBV5-5	15	TRBJ2-7	CASGQGNRLPSEQYF
TRBV10-3	12	TRBJ2-7	CAISPSEGEQYF
TRBV13	15	TRBJ2-5	CASSVGTATQETQYF
TRBV7-2	17	TRBJ1-1	CASSLMVGQGAYTEAFF
TRBV9	14	TRBJ2-7	CASSVGTGQNEQYF
TRBV6-7	13	TRBJ1-2	CASSDVGGDGYTF
TRBV9	15	TRBJ1-1	CASSGGGTGHTEAFF
TRBV7-9	17	TRBJ2-6	CASSLANTPSGANVLTF
TRBV7-7	14	TRBJ2-5	CASSLAAPWETQYF
TRBV18	16	TRBJ1-1	CASSPQGRAQSTEAFF
TRBV4-2	15	TRBJ2-7	CASSQGLAAAYEQYF
TRBV2	13	TRBJ1-1	CASSEGRGGEAFF
TRBV19	13	TRBJ1-2	CASSMGRGTGYTF
TRBV5-4	13	TRBJ2-5	CASSRPGEETQYF
TRBV6-5	13	TRBJ1-5	CASSQFNQGPQHF
TRBV30	16	TRBJ1-4	CAWNPGQGWVNEKLFF
TRBV4-2	18	TRBJ2-1	CASSQDVVAGLGRNEQFF
TRBV27	15	TRBJ2-1	CASSFPRANWNEQFF
TRBV25-1	16	TRBJ2-1	CASSEWGGNSYNEQFF
TRBV11-2	18	TRBJ2-5	CASSFGTSAWLGDETQYF